Sequencing of this TCR beta chain was carried out in a study of T-cell reconstitution after alpha-beta-depleted transplantation in children. Construction of the TCRbeta library involved unique molecular identifiers. TCRdb recomputed calls from the PCR reads with MiXCR, one row per CDR3 protein. This table has approximately 510,000 distinct CDR3 sequences, around 17% appearing once. This clonotype turned up a few times. The TCR was taken from a human donor who donated a stem cell graft to a child with acute lymphoblastic leukemia. This specimen consisted of PBMCs from the stem cell graft donor, obtained from the stem cell graft.

The CDR3 loop is CASSLYQTDYEQYF. DNA for the CDR3: TGTGCCAGCAGCCTTTATCAGACGGACTACGAGCAGTACTTC. The chain joins TRBV7-6 to TRBJ2-7; D not resolved. The germline V and J ends were trimmed by 5 bases and 3 bases, with 14 bases remaining between them. The CDR3 spans 14 residues. CDR1 and CDR2 (germline): SGHVS, FNYEAQ.